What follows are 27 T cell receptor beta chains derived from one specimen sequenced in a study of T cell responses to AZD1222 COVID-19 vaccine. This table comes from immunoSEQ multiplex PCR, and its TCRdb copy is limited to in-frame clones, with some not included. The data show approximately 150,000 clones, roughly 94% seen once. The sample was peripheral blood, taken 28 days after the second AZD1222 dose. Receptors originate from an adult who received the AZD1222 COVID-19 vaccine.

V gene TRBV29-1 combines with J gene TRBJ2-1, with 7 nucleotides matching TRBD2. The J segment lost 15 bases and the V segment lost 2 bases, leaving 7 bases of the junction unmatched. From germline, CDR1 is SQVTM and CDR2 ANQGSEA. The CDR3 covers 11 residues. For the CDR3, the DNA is TGCAGCGTTGAAAGGCGGGAGACTCGGTTCTTC. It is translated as CSVERRETRFF.

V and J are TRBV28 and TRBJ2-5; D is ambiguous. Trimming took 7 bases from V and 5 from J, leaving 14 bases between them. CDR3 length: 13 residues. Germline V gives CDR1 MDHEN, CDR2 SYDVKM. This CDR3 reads CASKQPPRETQYF. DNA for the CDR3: TGTGCCAGCAAACAACCCCCGCGGGAGACCCAGTACTTC. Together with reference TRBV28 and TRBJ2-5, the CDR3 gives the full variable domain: DVKVTQSSRYLVKRTGEKVFLECVQDMDHENMFWYRQDPGLGLRLIYFSYDVKMKEKGDIPEGYSVSREKKERFSLILESASTNQTSMYLCASKQPPRETQYFGPGTRLLVL.

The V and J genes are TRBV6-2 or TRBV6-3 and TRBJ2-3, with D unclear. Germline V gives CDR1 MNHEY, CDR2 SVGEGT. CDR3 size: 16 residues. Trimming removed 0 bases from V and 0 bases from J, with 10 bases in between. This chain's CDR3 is CASSYSRGTSTDTQYF. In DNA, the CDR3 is TGTGCCAGCAGTTACTCGAGAGGTACTAGCACAGATACGCAGTATTTT.

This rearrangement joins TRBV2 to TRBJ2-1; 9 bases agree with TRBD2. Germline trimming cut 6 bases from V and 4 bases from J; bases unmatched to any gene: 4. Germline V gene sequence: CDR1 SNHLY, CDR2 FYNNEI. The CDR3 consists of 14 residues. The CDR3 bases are TGTGCCAGCAGGACTAGCGGACAATACAATGAGCAGTTCTTC. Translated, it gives CASRTSGQYNEQFF.

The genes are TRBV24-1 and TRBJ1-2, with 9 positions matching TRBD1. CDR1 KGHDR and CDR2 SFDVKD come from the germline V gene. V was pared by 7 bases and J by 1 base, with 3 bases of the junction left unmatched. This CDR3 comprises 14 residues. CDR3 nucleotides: TGTGCCACCAGGGGGACAGGGCTTAACTATGGCTACACCTTC. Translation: CATRGTGLNYGYTF.

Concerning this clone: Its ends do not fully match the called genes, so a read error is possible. CDR3 amino acids: CASSPPTSGDRRGETQYF. CDR3 coding DNA: TGTGCCAGCTCCCCACCGACTAGCGGGGACCGGCGAGGAGAGACCCAGTACTTC. V gene TRBV18 combines with J gene TRBJ2-5, with 11 bases lining up with TRBD2. Germline V gene lookup returns CDR1 KGHSH and CDR2 LQKENI. This CDR3 is 18 amino acids long.

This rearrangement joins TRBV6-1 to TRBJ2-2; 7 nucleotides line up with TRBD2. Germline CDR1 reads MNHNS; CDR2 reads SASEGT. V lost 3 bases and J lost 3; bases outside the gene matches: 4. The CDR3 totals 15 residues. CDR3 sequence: CASSDGGRDTGELFF. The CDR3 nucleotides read TGTGCCAGCAGTGATGGGGGGAGGGACACCGGGGAGCTGTTTTTT.

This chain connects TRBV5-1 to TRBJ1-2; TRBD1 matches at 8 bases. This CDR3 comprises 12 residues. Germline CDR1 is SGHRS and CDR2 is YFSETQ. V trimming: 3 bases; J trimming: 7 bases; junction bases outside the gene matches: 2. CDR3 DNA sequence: TGCGCCAGCAGCTCAGGGGGCGGTGGCTACACCTTC. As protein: CASSSGGGGYTF.

CDR3 coding DNA: TGCGCCAGCAGCCAACTGGTGGATACGCAGTATTTT. This gives the protein CASSQLVDTQYF. The V gene is TRBV4-1, the J gene TRBJ2-3, with no clear D. The V end was cut by 2 bases, the J end by 6 bases, with 6 bases between. Germline V gene sequence: CDR1 MGHRA, CDR2 YSYEKL. This CDR3 has 12 residues.

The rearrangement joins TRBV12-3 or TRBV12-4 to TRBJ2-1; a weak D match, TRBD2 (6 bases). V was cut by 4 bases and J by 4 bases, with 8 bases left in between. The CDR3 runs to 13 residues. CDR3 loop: CASSSGTYNEQFF. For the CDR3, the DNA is TGTGCCAGCAGTTCCGGGACTTACAATGAGCAGTTCTTC.

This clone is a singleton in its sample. The CDR3 sequence is CASSHSQGAGSPLHF. For the CDR3, the DNA is TGTGCCAGCAGCCACTCGCAGGGGGCAGGATCACCCCTCCACTTT. V and J are TRBV4-2 and TRBJ1-6; 8 nucleotides match TRBD1. The CDR3 has 15 residues. The germline CDR1 and CDR2 sequences are LGHNA and YNFKEQ. Germline trimming cut 3 bases from V and 10 bases from J; bases unmatched to any gene: 8.

CDR3 sequence (DNA): TGTGCCAGCAGCGCACGCCATGGGGAATTAAATTCACCCCTCCACTTT. Translated: CASSARHGELNSPLHF. This sequence joins TRBV7-6 and TRBJ1-6, with D uncertain. Trimming took 5 bases from V and 7 from J, leaving 18 bases between them. Germline CDR1 is SGHVS and CDR2 is FNYEAQ. CDR3 size: 16 residues.

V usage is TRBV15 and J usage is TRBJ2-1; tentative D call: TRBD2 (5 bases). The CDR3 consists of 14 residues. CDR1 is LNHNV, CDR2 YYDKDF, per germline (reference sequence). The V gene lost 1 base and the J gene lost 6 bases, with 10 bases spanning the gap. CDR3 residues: CATSRVGIPNEQFF. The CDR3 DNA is TGTGCCACCAGCAGAGTCGGGATACCCAATGAGCAGTTCTTC. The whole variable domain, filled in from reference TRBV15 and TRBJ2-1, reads DAMVIQNPRYQVTQFGKPVTLSCSQTLNHNVMYWYQQKSSQAPKLLFHYYDKDFNNEADTPDNFQSRRPNTSFCFLDIRSPGLGDTAMYLCATSRVGIPNEQFFGPGTRLTVL.

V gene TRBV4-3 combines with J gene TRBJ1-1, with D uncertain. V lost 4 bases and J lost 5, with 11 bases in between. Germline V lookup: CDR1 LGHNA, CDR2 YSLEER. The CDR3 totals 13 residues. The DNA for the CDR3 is TGCGCCAGCAGCCCGGGGAGCCGTACTGAAGCTTTCTTT. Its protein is CASSPGSRTEAFF.

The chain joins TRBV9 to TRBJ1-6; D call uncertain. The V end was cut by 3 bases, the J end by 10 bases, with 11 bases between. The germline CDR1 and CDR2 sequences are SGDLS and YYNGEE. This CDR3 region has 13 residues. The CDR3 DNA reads TGTGCCAGCAGCGACGGCCTAGACTCACCCCTCCACTTT. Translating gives CASSDGLDSPLHF.

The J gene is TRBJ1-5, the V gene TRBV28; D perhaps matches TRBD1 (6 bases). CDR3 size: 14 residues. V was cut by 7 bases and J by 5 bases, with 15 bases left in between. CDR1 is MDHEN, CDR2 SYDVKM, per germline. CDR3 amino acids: CASTPRGLHQPQHF. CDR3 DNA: TGTGCCAGCACCCCGCGGGGGCTGCATCAGCCCCAGCATTTT.

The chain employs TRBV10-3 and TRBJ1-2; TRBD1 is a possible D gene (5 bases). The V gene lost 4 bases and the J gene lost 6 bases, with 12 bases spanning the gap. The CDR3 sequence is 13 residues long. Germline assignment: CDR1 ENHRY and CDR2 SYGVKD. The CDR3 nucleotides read TGTGCCATCAGTGCGCGGGGGTTGGATGGCTACACCTTC. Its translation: CAISARGLDGYTF.

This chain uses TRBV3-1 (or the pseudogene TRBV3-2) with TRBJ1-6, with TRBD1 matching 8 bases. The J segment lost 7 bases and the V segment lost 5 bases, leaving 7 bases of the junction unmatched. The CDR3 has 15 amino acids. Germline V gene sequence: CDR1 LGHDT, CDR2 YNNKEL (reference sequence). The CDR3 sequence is CASSKWTGPNSPLHF. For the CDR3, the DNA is TGTGCCAGCAGCAAATGGACAGGGCCCAATTCACCCCTCCACTTT.

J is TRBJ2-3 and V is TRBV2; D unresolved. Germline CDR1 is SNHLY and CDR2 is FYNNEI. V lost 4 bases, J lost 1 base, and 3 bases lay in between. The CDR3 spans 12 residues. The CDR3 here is CASSGGTDTQYF. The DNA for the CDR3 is TGTGCCAGCAGTGGTGGCACAGATACGCAGTATTTT.

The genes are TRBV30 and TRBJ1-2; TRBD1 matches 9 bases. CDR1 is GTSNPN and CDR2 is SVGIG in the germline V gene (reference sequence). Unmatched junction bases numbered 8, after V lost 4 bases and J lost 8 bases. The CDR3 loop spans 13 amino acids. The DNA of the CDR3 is TGTGCCTGGACCGGACAGGGGATAGGAGGCTACACCTTC. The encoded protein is CAWTGQGIGGYTF.

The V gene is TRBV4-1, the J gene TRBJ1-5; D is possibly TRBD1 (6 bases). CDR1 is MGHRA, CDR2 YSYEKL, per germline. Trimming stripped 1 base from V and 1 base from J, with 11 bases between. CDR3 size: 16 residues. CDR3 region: CASSQVGGGSNQPQHF. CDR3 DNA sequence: TGCGCCAGCAGCCAAGTAGGGGGGGGGAGCAATCAGCCCCAGCATTTT.

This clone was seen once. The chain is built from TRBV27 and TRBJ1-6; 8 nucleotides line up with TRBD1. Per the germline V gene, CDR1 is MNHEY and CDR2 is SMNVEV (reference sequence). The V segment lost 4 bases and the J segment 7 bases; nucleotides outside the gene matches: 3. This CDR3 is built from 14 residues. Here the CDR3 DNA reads TGTGCCAGCAGTTGGGGACAGGAGAATTCACCCCTCCACTTT. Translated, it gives CASSWGQENSPLHF.

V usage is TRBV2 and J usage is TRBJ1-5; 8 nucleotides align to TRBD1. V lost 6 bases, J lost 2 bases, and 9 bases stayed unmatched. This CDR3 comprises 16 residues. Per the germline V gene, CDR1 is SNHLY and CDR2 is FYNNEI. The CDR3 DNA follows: TGTGCCAGCAGGGAGACAGGGGTCGGAGGCAATCAGCCCCAGCATTTT. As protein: CASRETGVGGNQPQHF.

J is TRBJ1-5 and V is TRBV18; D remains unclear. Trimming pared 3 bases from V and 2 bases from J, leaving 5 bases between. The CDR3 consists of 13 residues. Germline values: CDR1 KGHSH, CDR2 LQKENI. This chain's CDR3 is CASSPEGNQPQHF. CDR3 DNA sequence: TGTGCCAGCTCACCGGAAGGCAATCAGCCCCAGCATTTT.

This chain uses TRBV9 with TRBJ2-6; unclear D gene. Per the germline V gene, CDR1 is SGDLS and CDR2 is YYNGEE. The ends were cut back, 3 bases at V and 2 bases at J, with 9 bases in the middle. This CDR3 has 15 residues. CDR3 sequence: CASSATPAGANVLTF. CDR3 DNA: TGTGCCAGCAGCGCCACCCCTGCTGGGGCCAACGTCCTGACTTTC. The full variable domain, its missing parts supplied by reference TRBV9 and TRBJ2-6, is DSGVTQTPKHLITATGQRVTLRCSPRSGDLSVYWYQQSLDQGLQFLIQYYNGEERAKGNILERFSAQQFPDLHSELNLSSLELGDSALYFCASSATPAGANVLTFGAGSRLTVL.

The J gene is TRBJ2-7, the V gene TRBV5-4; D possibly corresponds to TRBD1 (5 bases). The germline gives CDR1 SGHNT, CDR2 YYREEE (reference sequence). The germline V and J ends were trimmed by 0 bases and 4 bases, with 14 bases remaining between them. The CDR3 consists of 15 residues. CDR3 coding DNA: TGTGCCAGCAGCTTGGGGCAGGGCCGGCTGTACGAGCAGTACTTC. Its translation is CASSLGQGRLYEQYF.

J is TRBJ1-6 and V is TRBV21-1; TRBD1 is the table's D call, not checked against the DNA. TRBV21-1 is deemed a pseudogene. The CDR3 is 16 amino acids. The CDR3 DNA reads TGTGCCAGCAGCAAAGGGACAGCTTGCATGAATTCACCCCTCCACTTT. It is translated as CASSKGTACMNSPLHF.